This section outlines one T cell receptor (beta chain) sequence together with its context. The controls, all healthy donors, were matched for age and sex. Both CD4+ and CD8+ T cells were negatively isolated, and TEMRA cells underwent FACS enrichment. These data belong to a study of CD8 T cells in Susac syndrome. Germline V gene sequence: CDR1 MNHNS, CDR2 SASEGT. The CDR3 extends over 16 amino acids. Losses at the gene ends were 3 bases for V and 4 bases for J; bases not matched to a gene: 10. Reverse transcription used about 0.45 to 1 ug RNA and random hexamers. TCRdb ran MiXCR on the immunoSEQ multiplex PCR reads and lists one entry per CDR3 protein. The sample includes around 150,000 distinct CDR3 sequences, 85% to 95% of them seen just once.

Sequenced: CD8+ T cells from PBMCs. The chain couples TRBV6-1 to TRBJ2-5, with 8 nucleotides matching TRBD1. The TCR comes from a human donor in good health. Written as DNA, the CDR3 is TGTGCCAGCAGTGATTCGGCAGGGGGCTTGCGAGAGACCCAGTACTTC. Protein sequence: CASSDSAGGLRETQYF.